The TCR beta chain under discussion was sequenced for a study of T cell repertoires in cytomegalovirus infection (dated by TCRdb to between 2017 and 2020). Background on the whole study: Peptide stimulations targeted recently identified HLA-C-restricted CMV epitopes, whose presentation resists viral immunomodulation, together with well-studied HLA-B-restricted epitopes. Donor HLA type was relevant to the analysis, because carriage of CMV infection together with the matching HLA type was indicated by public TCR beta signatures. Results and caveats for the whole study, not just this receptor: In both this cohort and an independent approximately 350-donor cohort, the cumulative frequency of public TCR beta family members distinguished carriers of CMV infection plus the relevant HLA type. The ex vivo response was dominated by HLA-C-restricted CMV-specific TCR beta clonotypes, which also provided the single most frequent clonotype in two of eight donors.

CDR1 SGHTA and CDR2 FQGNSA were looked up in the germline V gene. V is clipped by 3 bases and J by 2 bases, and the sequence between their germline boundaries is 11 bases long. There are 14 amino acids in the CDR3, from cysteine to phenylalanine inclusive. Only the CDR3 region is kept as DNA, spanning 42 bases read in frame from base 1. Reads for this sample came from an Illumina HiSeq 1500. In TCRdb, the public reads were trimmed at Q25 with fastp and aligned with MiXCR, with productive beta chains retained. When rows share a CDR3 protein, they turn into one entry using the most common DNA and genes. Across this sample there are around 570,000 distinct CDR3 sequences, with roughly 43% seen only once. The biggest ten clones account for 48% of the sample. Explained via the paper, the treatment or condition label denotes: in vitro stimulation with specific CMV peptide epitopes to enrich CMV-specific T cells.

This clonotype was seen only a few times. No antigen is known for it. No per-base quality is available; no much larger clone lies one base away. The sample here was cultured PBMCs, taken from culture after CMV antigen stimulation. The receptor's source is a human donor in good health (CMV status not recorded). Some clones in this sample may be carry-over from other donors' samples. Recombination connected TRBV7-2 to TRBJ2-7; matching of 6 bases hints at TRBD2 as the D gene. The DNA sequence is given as TGTGCCAGCAGCTTCTTTGGAGGGCCCTACGAGCAGTACTTC. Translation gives CASSFFGGPYEQYF.